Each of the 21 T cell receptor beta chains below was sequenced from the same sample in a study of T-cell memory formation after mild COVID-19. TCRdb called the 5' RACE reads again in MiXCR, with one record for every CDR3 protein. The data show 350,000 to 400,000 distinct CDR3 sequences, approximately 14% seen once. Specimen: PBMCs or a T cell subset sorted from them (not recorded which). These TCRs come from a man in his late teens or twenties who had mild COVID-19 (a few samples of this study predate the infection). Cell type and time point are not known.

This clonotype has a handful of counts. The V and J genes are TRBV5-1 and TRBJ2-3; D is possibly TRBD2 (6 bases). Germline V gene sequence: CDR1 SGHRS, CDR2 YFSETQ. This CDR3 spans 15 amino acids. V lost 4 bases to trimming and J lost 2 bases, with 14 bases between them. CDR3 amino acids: CASSLTGRHTDTQYF. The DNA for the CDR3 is TGCGCCAGCAGCCTGACCGGGAGACACACAGATACGCAGTATTTT. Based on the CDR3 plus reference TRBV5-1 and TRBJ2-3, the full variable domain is KAGVTQTPRYLIKTRGQQVTLSCSPISGHRSVSWYQQTPGQGLQFLFEYFSETQRNKGNFPGRFSGRQFSNSRSEMNVSTLELGDSALYLCASSLTGRHTDTQYFGPGTRLTVL.

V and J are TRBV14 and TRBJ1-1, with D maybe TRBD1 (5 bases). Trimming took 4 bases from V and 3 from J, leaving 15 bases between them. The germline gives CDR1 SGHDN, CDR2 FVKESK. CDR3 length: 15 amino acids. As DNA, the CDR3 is TGTGCCAGCAGCCGGACCCGTATGGGGGACACTGAAGCTTTCTTT. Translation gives CASSRTRMGDTEAFF.

Written as DNA, the CDR3 is TGTGCCAGCAACCACCCCAGGATATTAGCGGGGGGGCATGGAGATACGCAGTATTTT. Translated: CASNHPRILAGGHGDTQYF. The V gene is TRBV9, the J gene TRBJ2-3, with 11 positions matching TRBD2. V lost 6 bases to trimming and J lost 5 bases; unmatched junction nucleotides: 20. Germline V gene sequence: CDR1 SGDLS, CDR2 YYNGEE. The CDR3 contains 19 residues.

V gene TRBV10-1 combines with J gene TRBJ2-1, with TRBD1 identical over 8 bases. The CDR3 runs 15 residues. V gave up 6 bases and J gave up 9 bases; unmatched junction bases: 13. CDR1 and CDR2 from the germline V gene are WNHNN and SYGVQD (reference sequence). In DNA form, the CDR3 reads TGCGCCAGCAGCCCAAAAGGACAGGGAACCGCTGAGCAGTTCTTC. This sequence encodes CASSPKGQGTAEQFF.

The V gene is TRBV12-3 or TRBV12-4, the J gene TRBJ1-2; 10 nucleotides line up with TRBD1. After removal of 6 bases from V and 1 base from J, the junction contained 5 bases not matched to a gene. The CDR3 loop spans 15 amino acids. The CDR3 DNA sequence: TGTGCCAGCAGCACGACAGGGGGCAGTAACTATGGCTACACCTTC. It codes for CASSTTGGSNYGYTF.

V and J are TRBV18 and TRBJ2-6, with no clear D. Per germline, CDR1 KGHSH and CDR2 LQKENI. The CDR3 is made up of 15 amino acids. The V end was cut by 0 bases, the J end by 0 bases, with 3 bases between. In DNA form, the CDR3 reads TGTGCCAGCTCACCACCGGTCTCTGGGGCCAACGTCCTGACTTTC. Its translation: CASSPPVSGANVLTF.

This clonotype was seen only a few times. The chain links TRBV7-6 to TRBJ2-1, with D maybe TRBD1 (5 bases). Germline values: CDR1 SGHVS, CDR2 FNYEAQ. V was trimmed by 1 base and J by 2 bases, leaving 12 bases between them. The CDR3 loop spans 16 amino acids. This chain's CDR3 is CASSLEAGNPYNEQFF. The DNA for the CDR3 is TGTGCCAGCAGCTTAGAGGCAGGGAACCCCTACAATGAGCAGTTCTTC.

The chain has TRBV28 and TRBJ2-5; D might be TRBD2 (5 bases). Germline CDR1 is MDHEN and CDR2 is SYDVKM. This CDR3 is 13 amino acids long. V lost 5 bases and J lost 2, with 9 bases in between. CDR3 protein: CASSGPGQETQYF. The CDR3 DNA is TGTGCCAGCAGTGGACCGGGACAAGAGACCCAGTACTTC.

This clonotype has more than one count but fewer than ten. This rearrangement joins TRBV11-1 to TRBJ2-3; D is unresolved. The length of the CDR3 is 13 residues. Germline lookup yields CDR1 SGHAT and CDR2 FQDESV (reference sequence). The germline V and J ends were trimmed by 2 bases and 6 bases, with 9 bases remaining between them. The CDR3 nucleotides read TGTGCCAGCAGCTTATATACGGGCGATACGCAGTATTTT. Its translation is CASSLYTGDTQYF.

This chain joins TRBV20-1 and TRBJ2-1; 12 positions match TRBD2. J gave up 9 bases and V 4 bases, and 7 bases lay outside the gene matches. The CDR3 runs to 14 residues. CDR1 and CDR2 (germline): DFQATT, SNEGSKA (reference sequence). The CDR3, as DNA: TGCAGTGCTATCGGACTAGCGGGAACGGGTGAGCAGTTCTTC. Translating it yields CSAIGLAGTGEQFF.

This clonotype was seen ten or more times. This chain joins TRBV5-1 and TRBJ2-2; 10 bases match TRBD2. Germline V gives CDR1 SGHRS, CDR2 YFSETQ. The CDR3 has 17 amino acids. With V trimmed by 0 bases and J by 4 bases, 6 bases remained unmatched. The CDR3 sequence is CASSLGPAGGPTGELFF. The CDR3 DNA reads TGCGCCAGCAGCTTGGGGCCAGCGGGGGGGCCCACCGGGGAGCTGTTTTTT. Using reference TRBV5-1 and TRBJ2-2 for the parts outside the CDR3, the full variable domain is KAGVTQTPRYLIKTRGQQVTLSCSPISGHRSVSWYQQTPGQGLQFLFEYFSETQRNKGNFPGRFSGRQFSNSRSEMNVSTLELGDSALYLCASSLGPAGGPTGELFFGEGSRLTVL.

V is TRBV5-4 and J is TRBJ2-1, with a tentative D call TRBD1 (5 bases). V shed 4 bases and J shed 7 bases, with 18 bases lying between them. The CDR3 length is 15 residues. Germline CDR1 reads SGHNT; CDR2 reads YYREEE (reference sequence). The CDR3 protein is CASSPYRTGRNEQFF. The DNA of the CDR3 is TGTGCCAGCAGCCCTTACAGGACCGGACGGAATGAGCAGTTCTTC. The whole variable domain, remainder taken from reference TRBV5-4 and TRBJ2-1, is ETGVTQSPTHLIKTRGQQVTLRCSSQSGHNTVSWYQQALGQGPQFIFQYYREEENGRGNFPPRFSGLQFPNYSSELNVNALELDDSALYLCASSPYRTGRNEQFFGPGTRLTVL.

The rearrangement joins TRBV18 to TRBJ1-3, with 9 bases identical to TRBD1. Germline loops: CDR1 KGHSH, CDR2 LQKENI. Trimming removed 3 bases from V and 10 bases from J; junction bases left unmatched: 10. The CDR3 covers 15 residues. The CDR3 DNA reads TGTGCCAGCTCACCCGGACAGGGGACGTCCTGGACCATATATTTT. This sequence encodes CASSPGQGTSWTIYF.

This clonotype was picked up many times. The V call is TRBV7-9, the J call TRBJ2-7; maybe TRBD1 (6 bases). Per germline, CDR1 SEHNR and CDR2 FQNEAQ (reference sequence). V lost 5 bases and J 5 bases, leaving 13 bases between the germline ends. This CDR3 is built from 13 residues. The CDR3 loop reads CASSRTGLDEQYV. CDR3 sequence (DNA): TGTGCCAGCAGCCGAACAGGGCTTGACGAGCAGTACGTC.

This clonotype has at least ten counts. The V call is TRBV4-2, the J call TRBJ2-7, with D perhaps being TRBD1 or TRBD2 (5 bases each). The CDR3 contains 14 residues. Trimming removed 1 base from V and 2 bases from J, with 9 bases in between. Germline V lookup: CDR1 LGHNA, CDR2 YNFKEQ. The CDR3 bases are TGTGCCAGCAGCCAAGGGGGGTACACCTACGAGCAGTACTTC. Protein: CASSQGGYTYEQYF.

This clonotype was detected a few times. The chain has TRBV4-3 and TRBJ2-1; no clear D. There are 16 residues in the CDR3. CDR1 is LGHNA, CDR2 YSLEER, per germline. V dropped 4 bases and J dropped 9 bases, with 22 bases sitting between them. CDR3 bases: TGCGCCAGCAGCCCCCTGAAATGGGGAACCTATATTGAGCAGTTCTTC. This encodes CASSPLKWGTYIEQFF.

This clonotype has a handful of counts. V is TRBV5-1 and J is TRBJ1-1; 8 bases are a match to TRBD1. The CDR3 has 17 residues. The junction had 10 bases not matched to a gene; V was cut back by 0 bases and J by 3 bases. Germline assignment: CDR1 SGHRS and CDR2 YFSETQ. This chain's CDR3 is CASSLDTWAGGHTEAFF. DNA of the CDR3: TGCGCCAGCAGCTTGGATACGTGGGCAGGGGGCCACACTGAAGCTTTCTTT.

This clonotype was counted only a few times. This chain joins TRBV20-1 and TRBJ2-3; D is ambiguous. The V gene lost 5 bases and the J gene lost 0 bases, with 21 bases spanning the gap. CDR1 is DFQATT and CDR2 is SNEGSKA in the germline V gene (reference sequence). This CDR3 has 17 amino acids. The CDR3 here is CSARARAEHASTDTQYF. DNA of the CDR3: TGCAGTGCTCGCGCTCGCGCGGAGCATGCTAGCACAGATACGCAGTATTTT.

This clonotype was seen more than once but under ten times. DNA for the CDR3: TGTGCCAGCAGTAAAGGACAGGGGTTTTCCAAAAACATTCAGTACTTC. Amino acids: CASSKGQGFSKNIQYF. This chain links TRBV12-3 or TRBV12-4 with TRBJ2-4, with 9 bases that match TRBD1. The CDR3 has 16 residues. V lost 5 bases, J lost 2 bases, and 7 bases stayed unmatched.

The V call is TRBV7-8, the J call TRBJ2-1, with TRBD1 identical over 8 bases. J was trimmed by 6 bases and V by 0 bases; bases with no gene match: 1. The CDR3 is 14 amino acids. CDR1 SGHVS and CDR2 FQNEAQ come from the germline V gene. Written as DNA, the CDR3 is TGTGCCAGCAGCTTAGCGGGACAGGCCAATGAGCAGTTCTTC. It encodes CASSLAGQANEQFF.

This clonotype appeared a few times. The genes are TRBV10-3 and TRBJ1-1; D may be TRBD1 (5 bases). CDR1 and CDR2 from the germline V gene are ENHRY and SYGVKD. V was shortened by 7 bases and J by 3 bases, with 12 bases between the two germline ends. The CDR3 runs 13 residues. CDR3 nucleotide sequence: TGTGCCATCAAGGCGGGGGGGGACACTGAAGCTTTCTTT. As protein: CAIKAGGDTEAFF.